These 10 T cell receptor beta chains were sequenced from one sample in a study of T cells in localized non-small cell lung cancer. Assay used: immunoSEQ multiplex PCR; TCRdb lists only in-frame clones, some missing. The top ten hold around 8.4% of the sample, which has roughly 4,200 clones, roughly 23% seen once. The sample in question was lung tumor tissue, obtained before any cancer treatment. Receptor source: a male donor at least 60 years old with stage I lung adenocarcinoma.

By share of the sample, this clone is large. J is TRBJ2-1 and V is TRBV6-8; tentatively, D is TRBD1 or TRBD2 (5 bases each). The V end lost 4 bases, the J end lost 5 bases, and 12 bases lay between the germline ends. The germline CDR1 and CDR2 sequences are MNHGY and SAAAGT. The CDR3 runs to 14 residues. The CDR3: CASSSRDRNNEQFF. The CDR3, as DNA: TGTGCCAGCAGTTCCCGGGACCGGAACAATGAGCAGTTCTTC.

V is TRBV11-3 and J is TRBJ2-1; 8 bases are shared with TRBD1. Germline CDR1 is SGHNT and CDR2 is YENEEA. CDR3 length: 14 residues. With V trimmed by 5 bases and J by 6 bases, 6 bases remained unmatched. For the CDR3, the DNA is TGTGCCAGCAGCCAACCAGGGGGCCGCAATGAGCAGTTCTTC. Encoded protein: CASSQPGGRNEQFF.

Only a few counts were recorded for this clone. The rearrangement uses TRBV2 and TRBJ1-3, with 8 positions matching TRBD1. Germline lookup yields CDR1 SNHLY and CDR2 FYNNEI. This CDR3 spans 15 amino acids. With 0 bases clipped from V and 2 bases from J, the junction kept 0 bases outside the gene matches. The CDR3 DNA reads as TGTGCCAGCAGTGAAGCGGACAGGGCTGGAAACACCATATATTTT. Amino acids: CASSEADRAGNTIYF.

J is TRBJ2-7 and V is TRBV7-5. TRBV7-5 is reported as a pseudogene. The CDR3 has 14 residues. CDR3 amino acids: CASSLGGGNYEQYF. In nucleotides, the CDR3 is TGTGCCAGCAGCTTAGGGGGTGGGAACTACGAGCAGTACTTC.

In its sample, this clone ranks as medium-sized (0.01 to 0.1%). The V and J genes are TRBV11-3 and TRBJ2-3; 12 positions match TRBD2. Germline CDR1 is SGHNT and CDR2 is YENEEA. This CDR3 has 15 amino acids. V shed 6 bases, J shed 4 bases, and the junction held 5 bases outside the gene matches. The CDR3, as DNA: TGTGCCAGCAGACTAGCGGGGGGCCGATCAGATACGCAGTATTTT. Translating it yields CASRLAGGRSDTQYF. The full variable domain, its missing parts supplied by reference TRBV11-3 and TRBJ2-3, is EAGVVQSPRYKIIEKKQPVAFWCNPISGHNTLYWYLQNLGQGPELLIRYENEEAVDDSQLPKDRFSAERLKGVDSTLKIQPAELGDSAVYLCASRLAGGRSDTQYFGPGTRLTVL.

This clone came up a few times. The chain employs TRBV30 and TRBJ1-2, with 7 bases that match TRBD1. Germline V gene sequence: CDR1 GTSNPN, CDR2 SVGIG (reference sequence). The CDR3 spans 13 residues. V trimming: 0 bases; J trimming: 7 bases; junction bases outside the gene matches: 5. Here the CDR3 reads CAWSVEGARGYTF. The CDR3 DNA sequence: TGTGCCTGGAGTGTAGAGGGGGCCCGTGGCTACACCTTC.

Written as DNA, the CDR3 is TGTGCCAGTAGTCTGAGTTCCTCCGGGACAGGGGACGAGCAGTACTTC. Encoded protein: CASSLSSSGTGDEQYF. This sequence joins TRBV19 and TRBJ2-7, with 10 bases lining up with TRBD1. CDR1 is LNHDA and CDR2 is SQIVND in the germline V gene (reference sequence). This CDR3 is built from 16 residues. The V segment lost 5 bases and the J segment 5 bases; nucleotides outside the gene matches: 12.

This clone was detected a few times. J is TRBJ1-2 and V is TRBV9; D not certain. This CDR3 is 14 amino acids long. The germline V and J ends were trimmed by 5 bases and 8 bases, with 19 bases remaining between them. Germline V gene sequence: CDR1 SGDLS, CDR2 YYNGEE. The DNA for the CDR3 is TGTGCCAGCAGAAACGACAATAGGGCGAGGGGCTACACCTTC. It codes for CASRNDNRARGYTF.

This clone has more than one count but fewer than ten. The chain is built from TRBV6-8 and TRBJ1-5; no reliable D call. Germline V gene lookup returns CDR1 MNHGY and CDR2 SAAAGT. The CDR3 covers 16 residues. V shed 2 bases and J shed 1 base, with 12 bases lying between them. CDR3 residues: CASSYPQRRSNQPQHF. The CDR3 bases are TGTGCCAGCAGTTACCCCCAGAGAAGGAGCAATCAGCCCCAGCATTTT.

This chain joins TRBV11-3 and TRBJ2-2; 7 bases map to TRBD2. This CDR3 is built from 15 residues. V gave up 5 bases and J gave up 4 bases; unmatched junction bases: 7. Germline V gene sequence: CDR1 SGHNT, CDR2 YENEEA. In nucleotides, the CDR3 is TGTGCCAGCAGCCCTGGGGACTACTTCACCGGGGAGCTGTTTTTT. Encoded protein: CASSPGDYFTGELFF. Based on the CDR3 plus reference TRBV11-3 and TRBJ2-2, the full variable domain is EAGVVQSPRYKIIEKKQPVAFWCNPISGHNTLYWYLQNLGQGPELLIRYENEEAVDDSQLPKDRFSAERLKGVDSTLKIQPAELGDSAVYLCASSPGDYFTGELFFGEGSRLTVL.